This T cell receptor beta chain is from a study of T cells in Graves' hyperthyroidism and ophthalmopathy. This CDR3 spans 16 amino acids. The germline V gene has CDR1 SGDLS and CDR2 YYNGEE. Germline trimming cut 0 bases from V and 3 bases from J; bases unmatched to any gene: 8. Authors of the study amplified TCR beta CDR3 regions from RNA transcripts. The HTBI set primed first-round TCR CDR3 RT-PCR. TCRdb re-called the multiplex PCR reads through MiXCR, storing one row per CDR3 protein. The profile covers hundreds of thousands of distinct CDR3 sequences, with approximately 20% appearing a single time and about 50% taken by the ten largest. Study observations and caveats: Most clonotypes expanded in thyroid above 0.001 were likewise present in blood.

The diagnoses drew upon clinical symptoms, serum thyroxine and TRAb, thyroid ultrasound and orbital computed tomography. Fresh peripheral blood, less than 11 ml of it, supplied the PBMCs. Worth noting for this clonotype: What it binds is not known.

The sequence was collected from a man aged 40-49 years with Graves' ophthalmopathy. V gene TRBV9 combines with J gene TRBJ1-2; TRBD1 aligns across 7 bases. Sequenced material: blood. This chain's CDR3 is CASSVGVDRVHYGYTF. The CDR3 nucleotides read TGTGCCAGCAGCGTAGGTGTCGACAGGGTGCACTATGGCTACACCTTC. Using reference TRBV9 and TRBJ1-2 for the parts outside the CDR3, the full variable domain is DSGVTQTPKHLITATGQRVTLRCSPRSGDLSVYWYQQSLDQGLQFLIQYYNGEERAKGNILERFSAQQFPDLHSELNLSSLELGDSALYFCASSVGVDRVHYGYTFGSGTRLTVV.